This T cell receptor (beta chain) was sequenced during a study of T cells in localized non-small cell lung cancer. The method was immunoSEQ multiplex PCR; TCRdb's version includes in-frame clones alone and lacks a portion of them. Among about 3,400 clones listed, around 22% were seen once. This clone has a handful of counts. The CDR3 runs 16 residues. Germline V lookup: CDR1 SGHVS, CDR2 FNYEAQ. Trimming removed 2 bases from V and 4 bases from J; junction bases left unmatched: 5. The sample in question was lung tumor tissue, obtained before any cancer treatment. The sequence derives from a man aged 18-49 years with stage II lung adenocarcinoma. The chain carries TRBV7-6 and TRBJ2-1, with 10 bases that match TRBD2. The CDR3 bases are TGTGCCAGCAGCTTACAAGGGACTAGCGTTTACAATGAGCAGTTCTTC. Protein product: CASSLQGTSVYNEQFF.